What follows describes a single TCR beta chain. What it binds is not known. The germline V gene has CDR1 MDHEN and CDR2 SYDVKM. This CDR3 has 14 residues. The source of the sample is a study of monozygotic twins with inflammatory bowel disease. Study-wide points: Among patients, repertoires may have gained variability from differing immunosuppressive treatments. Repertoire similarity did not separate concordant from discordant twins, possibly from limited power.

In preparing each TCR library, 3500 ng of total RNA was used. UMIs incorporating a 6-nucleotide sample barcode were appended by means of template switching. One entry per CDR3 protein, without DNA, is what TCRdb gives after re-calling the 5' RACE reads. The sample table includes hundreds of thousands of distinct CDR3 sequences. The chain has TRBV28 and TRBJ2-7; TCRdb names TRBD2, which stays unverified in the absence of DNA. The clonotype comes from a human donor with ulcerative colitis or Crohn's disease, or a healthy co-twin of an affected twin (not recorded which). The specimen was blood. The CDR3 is CASSPGTQVNEQYF.